Described below is a single T cell receptor (beta chain) sequence and its context. There is no known antigen for this receptor. Per-base quality was not reported, and no clone a single base away is much larger than it. This record comes from a study of glioma-infiltrating T cells (dated by TCRdb to the mid-2010s). With respect to the entire study: Sequencing of TCR alpha- and beta-chain repertoires was performed on glioma tissue, on non-neoplastic brain tissue, and on matched peripheral blood mononuclear cells. The paired cohort comprised three low-grade glioma patients, 8 or 9 primary glioblastoma patients and three non-glioma patients contributing non-neoplastic brain tissue. Each tissue-infiltrating repertoire was compared with the same patient's peripheral blood repertoire to measure divergence between tissue and blood T-cell populations.

TCR alpha and beta CDR3 regions were amplified with the iRepertoire nested amplicon-rescue multiplex PCR (arm-PCR) platform from RNA. The input for one-step reverse transcription and amplification was about 95-450 ng of either tissue mRNA or PBMC total RNA. Following bead purification, Illumina adapters were added by a secondary multiplex PCR, and libraries between 200 and 400 bp were gel-purified. Libraries carried internal 6-nucleotide barcodes used for demultiplexing. Sequencing of the libraries was done on an Illumina MiSeq using 2x220 or 2x250 nucleotide paired-end reads. In the original analysis: FLASH 1.2.11 was used to merge paired reads, and BWA-MEM then aligned the reads to the GRCh37 human genome before TRA and TRB reads were extracted. An IMGT-derived reference of cassette sequences and CDR3 motifs, with pseudogenes included, was used for V and J assignment. Three-frame translation of reads was performed, and productive CDR3s were defined as those with a C...FGXG motif and no stop codons. A clonotype was defined as a unique combination of a V-J cassette pair and a CDR3 amino acid sequence. Hamming distance filtering was applied to reads, with thresholds set by the sequence error rate of each sample in mapped regions. TCRdb itself trimmed the public reads at Q25 with fastp, ran MiXCR and retained productive beta chains. Records with the same CDR3 protein are collapsed into one entry carrying the most frequent genes and DNA. TCRdb's processing, not the authors' own work, is the source of the V and J calls. A total of roughly 200,000 distinct CDR3 sequences appear in this sample, over 40% of them only once. The top ten hold roughly 5.5% of the sample.

V loses 0 bases, J loses 6 bases, and the germline ends lie 6 bases apart. Including cysteine and phenylalanine, the CDR3 has 12 amino acids. Only the CDR3 portion is preserved as DNA: 36 bases, with reading frame beginning at the first base. In the germline V gene (reference sequence), CDR1 corresponds to SGHNT and CDR2 to YYREEE. The research as a whole found: Very few CDR3 sequences were shared between tissue and blood, attributed to high CDR3 diversity and limited sampling. VJ-independent divergence between tissue and blood was below expectation in non-neoplastic patients but above expectation in all gliomas, especially low-grade gliomas. The group comparisons were based on small numbers of patients: three non-neoplastic, three low-grade glioma and roughly eight glioblastoma patients.

The sequence links TRBV5-4 to TRBJ1-2; the D gene is unclear. The TCR comes from a human donor with low-grade glioma or glioblastoma, undergoing nonglioma brain surgery, or in good health (not recorded which). The sequenced sample was glioma tissue, nonneoplastic brain tissue, or PBMCs (not recorded which). The sequenced DNA is TGTGCCAGCAGCTTGGCGTCAGATGGCTACACCTTC. Translated, it reads CASSLASDGYTF.